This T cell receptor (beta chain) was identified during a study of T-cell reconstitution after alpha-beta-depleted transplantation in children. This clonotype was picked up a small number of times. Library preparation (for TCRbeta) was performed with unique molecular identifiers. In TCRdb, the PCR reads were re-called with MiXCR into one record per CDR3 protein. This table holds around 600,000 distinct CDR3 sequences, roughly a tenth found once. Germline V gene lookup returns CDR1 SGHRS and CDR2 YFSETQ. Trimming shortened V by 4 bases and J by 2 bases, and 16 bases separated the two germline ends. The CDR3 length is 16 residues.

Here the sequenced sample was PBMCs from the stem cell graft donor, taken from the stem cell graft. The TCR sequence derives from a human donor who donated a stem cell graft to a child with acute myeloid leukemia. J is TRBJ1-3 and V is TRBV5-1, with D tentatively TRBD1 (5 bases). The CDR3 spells CASSVSSGTAGNTIYF. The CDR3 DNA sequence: TGCGCCAGCAGCGTGTCATCCGGGACGGCTGGAAACACCATATATTTT.